This TCR beta chain was identified during a study of control samples from healthy donors and cancer patients. Clones were sequenced by immunoSEQ multiplex PCR, and TCRdb holds only the in-frame ones, with some missing. The sample includes 120,000 or so clones, around 89% seen only once; the top ten take approximately 37%. The V gene's germline CDR1 is GTSNPN and CDR2 SVGIG (reference sequence). The CDR3 totals 13 residues. With V trimmed by 1 base and J by 5 bases, 4 bases remained unmatched. The V call is TRBV30, the J call TRBJ2-5, with 7 bases fitting TRBD1. Sequencing used blood. The clonotype comes from a man aged 50-60 years in good health. The DNA of the CDR3 is TGTGCCTGGAGTGACAGGGGTCTGGAGACCCAGTACTTC. This sequence encodes CAWSDRGLETQYF.